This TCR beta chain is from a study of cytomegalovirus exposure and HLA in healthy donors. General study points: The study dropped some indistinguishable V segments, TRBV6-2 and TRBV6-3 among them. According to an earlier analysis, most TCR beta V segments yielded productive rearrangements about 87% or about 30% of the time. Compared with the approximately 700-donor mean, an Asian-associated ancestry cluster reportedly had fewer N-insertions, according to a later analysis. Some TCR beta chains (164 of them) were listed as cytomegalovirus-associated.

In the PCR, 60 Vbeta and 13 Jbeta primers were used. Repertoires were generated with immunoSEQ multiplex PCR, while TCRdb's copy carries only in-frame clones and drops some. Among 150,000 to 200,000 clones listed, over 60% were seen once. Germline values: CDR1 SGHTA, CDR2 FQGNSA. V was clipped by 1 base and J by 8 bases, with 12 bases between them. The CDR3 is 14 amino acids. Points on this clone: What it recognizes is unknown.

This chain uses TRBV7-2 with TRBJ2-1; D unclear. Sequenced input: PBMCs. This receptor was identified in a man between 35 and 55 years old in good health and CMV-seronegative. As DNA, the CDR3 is TGTGCCAGCAGCTTAGACCGCGGTCGGGATGAGCAGTTCTTC. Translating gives CASSLDRGRDEQFF.